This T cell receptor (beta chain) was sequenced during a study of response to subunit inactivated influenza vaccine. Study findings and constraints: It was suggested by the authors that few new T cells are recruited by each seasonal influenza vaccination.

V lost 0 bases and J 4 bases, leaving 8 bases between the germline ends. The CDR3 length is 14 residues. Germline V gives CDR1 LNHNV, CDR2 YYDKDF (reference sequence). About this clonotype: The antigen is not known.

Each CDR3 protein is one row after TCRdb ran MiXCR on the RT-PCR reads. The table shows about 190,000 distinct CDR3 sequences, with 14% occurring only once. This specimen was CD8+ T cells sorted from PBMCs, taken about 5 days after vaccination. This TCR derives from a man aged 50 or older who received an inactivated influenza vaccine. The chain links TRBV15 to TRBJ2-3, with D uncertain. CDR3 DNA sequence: TGTGCCACCAGCAGAGACCCAACTTCAGATACGCAGTATTTT. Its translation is CATSRDPTSDTQYF. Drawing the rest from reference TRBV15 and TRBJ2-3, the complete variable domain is DAMVIQNPRYQVTQFGKPVTLSCSQTLNHNVMYWYQQKSSQAPKLLFHYYDKDFNNEADTPDNFQSRRPNTSFCFLDIRSPGLGDTAMYLCATSRDPTSDTQYFGPGTRLTVL.